These 24 T cell receptor beta chains were all obtained from the same sample, sequenced in a study of cytomegalovirus exposure and HLA in healthy donors. The assay was immunoSEQ multiplex PCR, and TCRdb's table has in-frame clones only and misses some. Of 100,000 to 150,000 clones in the sample, roughly 89% were seen once. The sequencing input was PBMCs. These receptors came from a woman under 30 in good health and CMV-seronegative.

The chain uses TRBV6-6 and TRBJ2-5, with D perhaps matching TRBD1 (6 bases). Deletions cut 5 bases from V and 2 bases from J, with 12 bases between. CDR1 is MNHNY, CDR2 SVGAGI, per germline (reference sequence). The CDR3 sequence is 14 residues long. The CDR3 sequence: CASSHPQGQETQYF. The CDR3 DNA sequence: TGTGCCAGCAGTCATCCCCAGGGGCAAGAGACCCAGTACTTC.

The table lists this clone with a few counts. This chain links TRBV11-2 with TRBJ1-1; tentatively, D is TRBD1 (5 bases). V was shortened by 4 bases and J by 1 base, with 10 bases between the two germline ends. This CDR3 comprises 14 residues. CDR1 is SGHAT and CDR2 is FQNNGV in the germline V gene. CDR3: CASSSNRRNTEAFF. CDR3 DNA sequence: TGTGCCAGCAGCTCAAACAGGAGGAACACTGAAGCTTTCTTT.

The genes are TRBV19 and TRBJ2-1; no reliable D call. From germline, CDR1 is LNHDA and CDR2 SQIVND (reference sequence). The CDR3 extends over 13 amino acids. V lost 3 bases and J 6 bases, leaving 9 bases between the germline ends. The CDR3 coding sequence is TGTGCCAGTAGTATTGTCTCTACCAATGAGCAGTTCTTC. It encodes CASSIVSTNEQFF.

The chain couples TRBV30 to TRBJ1-1, with a possible D match to TRBD1 (6 bases). V was cut by 2 bases and J by 1 base, with 14 bases left in between. Germline-derived CDR1 and CDR2 are GTSNPN and SVGIG (reference sequence). The CDR3 covers 15 residues. The CDR3 loop is CAWSPKQGRNTEAFF. DNA of the CDR3: TGTGCCTGGAGTCCGAAACAGGGAAGGAACACTGAAGCTTTCTTT.

The V and J genes are TRBV15 and TRBJ2-2, with 8 positions matching TRBD2. CDR1 is LNHNV, CDR2 YYDKDF, per germline (reference sequence). V lost 5 bases to trimming and J lost 0 bases; unmatched junction nucleotides: 5. This CDR3 region has 16 residues. The DNA of the CDR3 is TGTGCCACCAGCCCCCGGGGGGGCTCGAACACCGGGGAGCTGTTTTTT. This codes for CATSPRGGSNTGELFF.

This chain joins TRBV15 and TRBJ2-3; D remains unclear. V lost 0 bases and J lost 6, with 10 bases in between. CDR1 and CDR2 (germline): LNHNV, YYDKDF (reference sequence). The CDR3 covers 14 residues. In DNA form, the CDR3 reads TGTGCCACCAGCAGAGACACCCTGCGGGATACGCAGTATTTT. The encoded protein is CATSRDTLRDTQYF.

The chain employs TRBV29-1 and TRBJ2-3, with 12 positions matching TRBD2. The CDR3 extends over 20 amino acids. From germline, CDR1 is SQVTM and CDR2 ANQGSEA. The V gene end was trimmed by 5 bases and the J gene end by 3 bases; junction bases not matched to a gene: 21. The CDR3 DNA reads TGCAGCGTTTCCACAATACTAGCGGGAGGATTTCCCAAGGGGACAGATACGCAGTATTTT. Amino acid sequence: CSVSTILAGGFPKGTDTQYF.

The chain recombines TRBV7-2 with TRBJ2-6, with D possibly being TRBD1 (6 bases). V lost 3 bases and J lost 0, with 15 bases in between. Germline-derived CDR1 and CDR2 are SGHTA and FQGNSA. The CDR3 is 18 residues long. CDR3 sequence: CASSFFVGQSSGANVLTF. DNA of the CDR3: TGTGCCAGCAGCTTCTTCGTGGGACAATCCTCTGGGGCCAACGTCCTGACTTTC. Full variable domain (missing parts from reference TRBV7-2 and TRBJ2-6): GAGVSQSPSNKVTEKGKDVELRCDPISGHTALYWYRQSLGQGLEFLIYFQGNSAPDKSGLPSDRFSAERTGGSVSTLTIQRTQQEDSAVYLCASSFFVGQSSGANVLTFGAGSRLTVL.

The V call is TRBV5-5, the J call TRBJ1-4; the D is unclear. V was shortened by 4 bases and J by 4 bases, with 2 bases between the two germline ends. Germline V gene sequence: CDR1 SGHKS, CDR2 YYEKEE (reference sequence). The CDR3 loop spans 11 amino acids. The CDR3 sequence is CASSLNEKLFF. For the CDR3, the DNA is TGTGCCAGCAGCCTTAATGAAAAACTGTTTTTT.

A single count supports this clone. This rearrangement joins TRBV18 to TRBJ1-1; D unclear. Per the germline V gene, CDR1 is KGHSH and CDR2 is LQKENI. CDR3 length: 14 residues. V shed 2 bases and J shed 0 bases, with 7 bases lying between them. CDR3 nucleotide sequence: TGTGCCAGCTCACCATATACGGTGAACACTGAAGCTTTCTTT. This gives the protein CASSPYTVNTEAFF.

The rearrangement joins TRBV9 to TRBJ1-4; weak D call: TRBD1 (5 bases). The germline V gene encodes CDR1 SGDLS and CDR2 YYNGEE. Between the trimmed V and J ends, which lost 2 bases and 2 bases, there was a span of 16 bases. CDR3 length equals 17 residues. The CDR3 DNA reads TGTGCCAGCAGCGTCTCGTCCGGCGGGGCGACTAATGAAAAACTGTTTTTT. This translates into CASSVSSGGATNEKLFF.

V is TRBV9 and J is TRBJ2-1; 7 bases fit TRBD1. V shed 0 bases, J shed 2 bases, and the junction held 2 bases outside the gene matches. The CDR3 runs 15 residues. Germline V lookup: CDR1 SGDLS, CDR2 YYNGEE. The CDR3 sequence is CASSVGTGTYNEQFF. The DNA for the CDR3 is TGTGCCAGCAGCGTAGGGACAGGTACCTACAATGAGCAGTTCTTC.

The chain recombines TRBV19 with TRBJ2-7, with a weak D call TRBD1 (6 bases). Germline V gives CDR1 LNHDA, CDR2 SQIVND (reference sequence). The CDR3 extends over 13 amino acids. The ends were cut back, 3 bases at V and 5 bases at J, with 11 bases in the middle. The CDR3 here is CASSILGADEQYF. In nucleotides, the CDR3 is TGTGCCAGTAGTATTCTGGGGGCGGACGAGCAGTACTTC.

The J gene is TRBJ2-7, the V gene TRBV28; TRBD1 might be the D (6 bases). This CDR3 comprises 12 residues. The V gene lost 5 bases and the J gene lost 6 bases, with 11 bases spanning the gap. Germline-derived CDR1 and CDR2 are MDHEN and SYDVKM. The CDR3 protein is CASSIQGGEQYF. CDR3 sequence (DNA): TGTGCCAGCAGTATACAGGGTGGCGAGCAGTACTTC.

This clone was found a few times. V usage is TRBV11-3 and J usage is TRBJ1-3; 8 bases map to TRBD1. The CDR3 has 15 amino acids. V shed 5 bases and J 4 bases; nucleotides not matched to a gene: 7. Germline loops: CDR1 SGHNT, CDR2 YENEEA. The CDR3 region has the DNA TGTGCCAGCAGCGACAGGGGACTGCAAGGAAACACCATATATTTT. Translated: CASSDRGLQGNTIYF.

V usage is TRBV19 and J usage is TRBJ2-1, with TRBD1 matching over 9 bases. The CDR3 contains 14 residues. With 4 bases clipped from V and 7 bases from J, the junction kept 5 bases outside the gene matches. Per germline, CDR1 LNHDA and CDR2 SQIVND (reference sequence). The DNA of the CDR3 is TGTGCCAGTAGTACGGGACAGGGAACGAATGAGCAGTTCTTC. Protein sequence: CASSTGQGTNEQFF.

This clone was counted a single time. This chain uses TRBV6-5 with TRBJ2-3; 11 bases are a match to TRBD2. The trim removed 5 bases at V and 5 bases at J, leaving 3 bases unmatched. The germline V gene encodes CDR1 MNHEY and CDR2 SVGAGI. The CDR3 is 14 amino acids. The chain's CDR3 is CASSLAGGQDTQYF. CDR3 nucleotide sequence: TGTGCCAGCAGTCTAGCGGGGGGACAAGATACGCAGTATTTT.

This rearrangement joins TRBV2 to TRBJ1-5; 9 nucleotides match TRBD1. The CDR3 is 14 residues long. J lost 8 bases, V lost 5 bases, and 7 bases had no gene match. The germline CDR1 and CDR2 sequences are SNHLY and FYNNEI. The CDR3 DNA is TGTGCCAGCAGTAGGGACAGGGTAGCGGAGCCCCAGCATTTT. Translation gives CASSRDRVAEPQHF.

This clone was counted a few times. The chain has TRBV7-9 and TRBJ2-7, with 13 positions matching TRBD2. Germline CDR1 is SEHNR and CDR2 is FQNEAQ (reference sequence). Losses at the gene ends were 0 bases for V and 2 bases for J; bases not matched to a gene: 4. The CDR3 length is 17 residues. CDR3 sequence (DNA): TGTGCCAGCAGCTTAGCCCACGGGACTAGCGGGACCTACGAGCAGTACTTC. It codes for CASSLAHGTSGTYEQYF.

The genes are TRBV4-1 and TRBJ2-1; D is possibly TRBD1 (5 bases). Germline assignment: CDR1 MGHRA and CDR2 YSYEKL. V gave up 5 bases and J gave up 6 bases, with 20 bases separating them. The CDR3 runs to 16 residues. CDR3 loop: CASSNRGREVLNEQFF. CDR3 bases: TGCGCCAGCAGCAATCGAGGCAGGGAAGTGCTCAATGAGCAGTTCTTC.

The chain combines TRBV12-2 with TRBJ2-5; the D segment call TRBD2 is taken from the table without a DNA check. TRBV12-2 corresponds to a pseudogene. The CDR3 contains 17 residues. CDR3 DNA sequence: TGTGCAAGTCGCTTAGTGCGACTGAGCGGGAGTGCGGAGACCCAGTACTTC. Protein product: CASRLVRLSGSAETQYF.

Notes on this clone: Other DNA sequences within the sample encode an identical CDR3. The genes are TRBV6-1 and TRBJ2-3, with 7 bases identical to TRBD2. With 2 bases clipped from V and 2 bases from J, the junction kept 4 bases outside the gene matches. The CDR3 extends over 15 amino acids. Germline V CDR1 and CDR2: MNHNS, SASEGT. The CDR3: CASSERGLITDTQYF. CDR3 bases: TGTGCCAGCAGTGAAAGGGGACTAATCACAGATACGCAGTATTTT.

This chain uses TRBV5-6 with TRBJ2-3; 9 bases fit TRBD1. The CDR3 spans 17 residues. The V gene end was trimmed by 4 bases and the J gene end by 6 bases; junction bases not matched to a gene: 15. The germline V gene has CDR1 SGHDT and CDR2 YYEEEE. The CDR3: CASSTGQGTASMDTQYF. DNA for the CDR3: TGTGCCAGCAGCACCGGACAGGGGACGGCCTCTATGGATACGCAGTATTTT.

The V and J genes are TRBV5-1 and TRBJ1-1; a possible D gene is TRBD1 (6 bases). The CDR3 contains 14 residues. V dropped 4 bases and J dropped 1 base, with 11 bases sitting between them. In germline, CDR1 is SGHRS, CDR2 YFSETQ. For the CDR3, the DNA is TGCGCCAGCAGCATCGGACAGTGGAACACTGAAGCTTTCTTT. Its translation is CASSIGQWNTEAFF.